This T cell receptor (beta chain) stems from a study of CD8 T cells in Susac syndrome (dated by TCRdb to about 2019). The study in broad terms: The study used repertoire sequencing to test whether antigen drove CD8+ T cell activation and differentiation in Susac syndrome. Clonality of the CD8+ T cell repertoire was compared between over 10 healthy donors, around 14 Susac syndrome patients and 15 multiple sclerosis patients. Overall results and qualifications from the work: The TCR sequencing and HLA analysis was acknowledged to have included a relatively small number of individuals.

RNA was extracted with the RNeasy kit and roughly 0.5 to 1 ug was reverse transcribed using random hexamers. The immunoSEQ multiplex PCR assay, which covers 54 Vbeta and 13 Jbeta segments, was used to amplify TCR beta CDR3 regions. To correct PCR amplification bias, a synthetic template baseline was used for both primer optimization and computational correction. The authors processed their data as follows. Reads were annotated to V, D and J genes according to IMGT and were analyzed with immunoSEQ Analyzer, with only productive sequences retained. Clonality was computed as one minus Shannon entropy normalized by log2 of the number of productive unique sequences. Public and private clones were assessed among the 100 most prevalent clones of each patient and control. Susac-specific clones were defined as absent from healthy and MS cohorts, about 1,000 published viral clones and other ImmuneACCESS disease sequences. TCRdb itself trimmed the public reads at Q25 with fastp, ran MiXCR and retained productive beta chains. Here each entry gathers all rows of one CDR3 protein and keeps the most common genes and DNA. The authors' filters were not applied to this entry. Here the sample has around 140,000 distinct CDR3 sequences; roughly 80% occur a single time. About 0.51% of the sample is taken by the ten largest.

From the cysteine through the phenylalanine, the CDR3 covers 14 amino acids. Only CDR3 DNA is held: 42 bases, read in frame from base 1. Via the germline V gene (reference sequence), CDR1 is MNHEY and CDR2 SMNVEV. Unmatched junction bases come to 8, with V trimmed by 6 bases and J by 5 bases. Peripheral blood CD8+ and CD4+ T cells from healthy donors, Susac syndrome patients and multiple sclerosis patients were profiled using high-throughput TCR beta sequencing. Treatment-naive patients with stable or active relapsing-remitting disease fulfilling revised McDonald criteria were used as multiple sclerosis controls. Bulk CD8+ and CD4+ T cells were purified by magnetic negative isolation, whereas CD8+ TEMRA cells were enriched by FACS. Blood was collected in EDTA tubes and processed within 24 hours, with PBMCs isolated through density gradient centrifugation. PBMCs destined for TCR sequencing were cryopreserved in liquid nitrogen and later thawed in a 37 °C water bath. Purity of sorted or isolated CD4+, CD8+ and CD8+ TEMRA cells was at least 90%.

A note on this clonotype: What this receptor recognizes is not known. Base qualities were left out, and no much larger clone turns up one base away.

The sequenced sample was CD8+ T cells from PBMCs. The TCR sequence derives from a human donor with multiple sclerosis. The rearrangement joined TRBV27 to TRBJ2-3; 7 bases in the junction line up with TRBD1. The DNA sequence is given as TGTGCCAGCAGGGAAGGGGGCAGAGAAGATACGCAGTATTTT. It specifies CASREGGREDTQYF.